The 23 T cell receptor beta chains below were found in one sample sequenced in a study of shared clonotypes between healthy human individuals. Assay used: immunoSEQ multiplex PCR; TCRdb lists only in-frame clones, some missing. This repertoire shows roughly 1.5 million clones, 95% to 99% found once; its top ten account for about 0.4%. The sequenced material came from naive CD4+ T cells sorted from blood. Noted subset: CD45RA+ positively selected. Receptor source: a young man in good health.

The rearrangement joins TRBV19 to TRBJ2-7, with TRBD1 matching over 7 bases. CDR3 length equals 14 residues. J gave up 2 bases and V 3 bases, and 4 bases lay outside the gene matches. Germline CDR1 LNHDA, CDR2 SQIVND (reference sequence). The CDR3 loop is CASSILQGTYEQYF. CDR3 nucleotide sequence: TGTGCCAGTAGTATTTTACAGGGGACCTACGAGCAGTACTTC.

With respect to this clone: The same CDR3 can be traced to other DNA sequences in this sample. The rearrangement links TRBV19 to TRBJ2-1; D is unresolved. Looked up from germline, CDR1 is LNHDA and CDR2 is SQIVND (reference sequence). Trimming left V 2 bases short and J 4 bases short, with 3 bases between. This CDR3 contains 12 residues. CDR3 sequence (DNA): TGTGCCAGTAGTATAAATTACAATGAGCAGTTCTTC. As protein: CASSINYNEQFF.

This clone was seen a single time. Other nucleotide sequences in the sample specify the same CDR3. The CDR3 region is CSANLYNEQFF. DNA of the CDR3: TGCAGTGCTAACCTCTACAATGAGCAGTTCTTC. The chain links TRBV20-1 to TRBJ2-1, with no clear D. The CDR3 has 11 residues. V lost 4 bases and J lost 3, with 4 bases in between. In germline, CDR1 is DFQATT, CDR2 SNEGSKA (reference sequence).

The chain links TRBV9 to TRBJ2-5, with no clear D. Between the trimmed V and J ends, which lost 0 bases and 3 bases, there was a span of 12 bases. From germline, CDR1 is SGDLS and CDR2 YYNGEE. This CDR3 is built from 15 residues. CDR3 loop: CASSVASWSEETQYF. DNA for the CDR3: TGTGCCAGCAGCGTAGCTAGTTGGAGCGAAGAGACCCAGTACTTC.

The J gene is TRBJ2-7, the V gene TRBV28; 9 bases align to TRBD2. This CDR3 comprises 14 residues. Trimming removed 4 bases from V and 3 bases from J; junction bases left unmatched: 4. Germline-derived CDR1 and CDR2 are MDHEN and SYDVKM. DNA of the CDR3: TGTGCCAGCAGTTCGGCGGGAGGGAACTACGAGCAGTACTTC. Translated, it gives CASSSAGGNYEQYF.

The chain is built from TRBV5-1 and TRBJ2-5; no definite D call. CDR1 and CDR2 (germline): SGHRS, YFSETQ. With 0 bases removed from V and 1 base from J, the gap between germline ends came to 13 bases. The CDR3 is 16 residues long. CDR3 DNA sequence: TGCGCCAGCAGCTTGGCAGCTAGTCCTGTCCAAGAGACCCAGTACTTC. It specifies CASSLAASPVQETQYF.

The chain links TRBV28 to TRBJ2-7; D might be TRBD1 or TRBD2, each matching 6 bases. The CDR3 sequence is 16 residues long. Germline assignment: CDR1 MDHEN and CDR2 SYDVKM. V shed 5 bases and J shed 2 bases, with 19 bases lying between them. The CDR3 nucleotides read TGTGCCAGCAGTCTAATGTGGGGGGCGGAGGCCTACGAGCAGTACTTC. This encodes CASSLMWGAEAYEQYF.

V and J are TRBV5-1 and TRBJ1-3; D not certain. The germline V gene encodes CDR1 SGHRS and CDR2 YFSETQ. This CDR3 contains 16 residues. V was pared by 1 base and J by 0 bases, with 11 bases between. The CDR3, as DNA: TGCGCCAGCAGCTTGACTGGGCCCAGCTCTGGAAACACCATATATTTT. Translating it yields CASSLTGPSSGNTIYF.

This chain's CDR3 is CASMAGDNEKLFF. The CDR3 DNA is TGCGCCAGCATGGCAGGGGACAATGAAAAACTGTTTTTT. J is TRBJ1-4 and V is TRBV10-2; tentative D call: TRBD1 (6 bases). Germline V gene sequence: CDR1 WSHSY, CDR2 SAAADI. Trimming removed 7 bases from V and 5 bases from J, with 11 bases in between. The CDR3 extends over 13 amino acids.

CDR3 coding DNA: TGTGCCAGCTCGCCGGGAGTAGGGGGGGACATTCAGTACTTC. Its translation: CASSPGVGGDIQYF. The V gene is TRBV7-6, the J gene TRBJ2-4; possibly TRBD2 for D (7 bases). The length of the CDR3 is 14 residues. V was shortened by 8 bases and J by 8 bases, with 19 bases between the two germline ends. CDR1 SGHVS and CDR2 FNYEAQ come from the germline V gene.

This clone was seen once. The chain links TRBV28 to TRBJ2-5, with TRBD2 matching over 7 bases. The CDR3 is 14 amino acids. V shed 1 base, J shed 4 bases, and the junction held 3 bases outside the gene matches. Germline CDR1 and CDR2: MDHEN and SYDVKM. CDR3: CASSLSGEGETQYF. CDR3 sequence (DNA): TGTGCCAGCAGTTTATCCGGGGAGGGAGAGACCCAGTACTTC.

J is TRBJ2-7 and V is TRBV5-1, with a weak D call TRBD2 (5 bases). The V and J ends lost 4 bases and 6 bases respectively, with 23 bases between them. The V gene's germline CDR1 is SGHRS and CDR2 YFSETQ. The CDR3 contains 16 residues. The CDR3: CASSASLGIGSPEQYF. The CDR3 DNA sequence: TGCGCCAGCAGCGCCTCCTTGGGGATAGGGAGTCCCGAGCAGTACTTC. Variable domain in full (rest from reference TRBV5-1 and TRBJ2-7): KAGVTQTPRYLIKTRGQQVTLSCSPISGHRSVSWYQQTPGQGLQFLFEYFSETQRNKGNFPGRFSGRQFSNSRSEMNVSTLELGDSALYLCASSASLGIGSPEQYFGPGTRLTVT.

This rearrangement joins TRBV5-5 to TRBJ2-1; the D is unclear. Trimming left V 0 bases short and J 9 bases short, with 13 bases between. The CDR3 extends over 14 amino acids. The germline V gene encodes CDR1 SGHKS and CDR2 YYEKEE (reference sequence). CDR3 in amino acids: CASSLGPAGSEQFF. In DNA, the CDR3 is TGTGCCAGCAGCTTGGGGCCTGCAGGCAGTGAGCAGTTCTTC.

This chain joins TRBV5-1 and TRBJ1-2; possible D gene TRBD1, 5 bases. The CDR3 covers 14 residues. The V end lost 3 bases, the J end lost 3 bases, and 12 bases lay between the germline ends. From germline, CDR1 is SGHRS and CDR2 YFSETQ. The CDR3 region has the DNA TGCGCCAGCAGCTCTACCCCGGGGCACTATGGCTACACCTTC. Encoded protein: CASSSTPGHYGYTF.

The chain recombines TRBV18 with TRBJ2-1; 7 bases are a match to TRBD1. Germline CDR1 reads KGHSH; CDR2 reads LQKENI. The CDR3 length is 14 residues. V gave up 3 bases and J gave up 6 bases; unmatched junction bases: 5. CDR3 sequence reads: CASSPLTGSNEQFF. CDR3 bases: TGTGCCAGCTCACCCTTGACAGGGTCCAATGAGCAGTTCTTC.

For this clone: This specimen includes other DNA sequences encoding the same CDR3. This chain uses TRBV5-1 with TRBJ1-4; maybe TRBD1 (5 bases). V was pared by 4 bases and J by 8 bases, with 15 bases between. Germline V lookup: CDR1 SGHRS, CDR2 YFSETQ. The CDR3 has 14 residues. CDR3 sequence (DNA): TGCGCCAGCAGCCTGGGACCTAGCGAGGAAAAACTGTTTTTT. It yields the protein CASSLGPSEEKLFF.

The genes are TRBV5-8 and TRBJ2-1; tentative D call: TRBD2 (6 bases). The CDR3 is made up of 15 amino acids. Trimming left V 0 bases short and J 9 bases short, with 16 bases between. Germline CDR1 SGHTS, CDR2 YDEGEE. The CDR3 coding sequence is TGTGCCAGCAGCTTGGGTAGTTTGGCCGGGGGTGAGCAGTTCTTC. It is translated as CASSLGSLAGGEQFF.

The chain has TRBV28 and TRBJ2-7; D not certain. The V gene lost 2 bases and the J gene lost 2 bases, with 7 bases spanning the gap. Germline V gives CDR1 MDHEN, CDR2 SYDVKM. This CDR3 has 13 residues. CDR3: CASSLRKPYEQYF. The CDR3 region has the DNA TGTGCCAGCAGTTTACGGAAGCCCTACGAGCAGTACTTC. Full variable domain (rest looked up from reference TRBV28 and TRBJ2-7): DVKVTQSSRYLVKRTGEKVFLECVQDMDHENMFWYRQDPGLGLRLIYFSYDVKMKEKGDIPEGYSVSREKKERFSLILESASTNQTSMYLCASSLRKPYEQYFGPGTRLTVT.

The rearrangement links TRBV19 to TRBJ2-7, with TRBD1 as a possible D gene (6 bases). The CDR3 is 14 residues long. Germline V gene data show CDR1 as LNHDA and CDR2 as SQIVND (reference sequence). Trimming left V 5 bases short and J 3 bases short, with 14 bases between. The CDR3 spells CASSPGQIVYEQYF. CDR3 DNA: TGTGCCAGTAGTCCCGGACAGATAGTCTACGAGCAGTACTTC.

This chain uses TRBV29-1 with TRBJ2-7; either TRBD1 or TRBD2 may supply D (5 bases each). Trimming cost V 3 bases and J 10 bases, with 19 bases left between them. There are 13 residues in the CDR3. Looked up from germline, CDR1 is SQVTM and CDR2 is ANQGSEA. In nucleotides, the CDR3 is TGCAGCGTTGAGGGGGTAGGGCAGCCGGGACAGTACTTC. Translation gives CSVEGVGQPGQYF.

This chain connects TRBV29-1 to TRBJ1-1; D gene unclear. Trimming stripped 6 bases from V and 1 base from J, with 12 bases between. The CDR3 is made up of 13 amino acids. Germline CDR1 SQVTM, CDR2 ANQGSEA. CDR3 bases: TGCAGCGTAACAATCGGCCAGAACACTGAAGCTTTCTTT. Protein sequence: CSVTIGQNTEAFF. Full variable domain (missing parts from reference TRBV29-1 and TRBJ1-1): SAVISQKPSRDICQRGTSLTIQCQVDSQVTMMFWYRQQPGQSLTLIATANQGSEATYESGFVIDKFPISRPNLTFSTLTVSNMSPEDSSIYLCSVTIGQNTEAFFGQGTRLTVV.

This rearrangement joins TRBV5-1 to TRBJ2-7; weak D call: TRBD1 (6 bases). The germline V and J ends were trimmed by 2 bases and 0 bases, with 12 bases remaining between them. The CDR3 totals 15 residues. Germline assignment: CDR1 SGHRS and CDR2 YFSETQ. The CDR3 DNA follows: TGCGCCAGCAGCTTTATACAGGGCCTCTCCTACGAGCAGTACTTC. Translation: CASSFIQGLSYEQYF.

The J gene is TRBJ2-5, the V gene TRBV5-1; 10 positions match TRBD1. Germline CDR1 reads SGHRS; CDR2 reads YFSETQ. The CDR3 is 17 residues long. V was pared by 2 bases and J by 5 bases, with 12 bases of the junction left unmatched. In nucleotides, the CDR3 is TGCGCCAGCAGCTTACGACTCGGGACAGGGGTAGTCGAGACCCAGTACTTC. Its protein product is CASSLRLGTGVVETQYF.